This T cell receptor beta chain emerged from a study of blood T cell repertoires in COVID-19. Study details: There were acute and convalescent COVID-19 samples, and they came from the United States, Italy and Spain. T cells, B-cell-depleted T cells, or PBMCs provided the cDNA or gDNA that served as material.

Germline CDR1 and CDR2: SNHLY and FYNNEI. V was clipped by 7 bases and J by 7 bases; unmatched bases: 8. The CDR3 is 15 amino acids. Seattle participants joined during active infection and were tracked over time. As originally analysed: Estimation of nucleated cell counts relied on the amplification of reference gene primers. The table came from immunoSEQ multiplex PCR; TCRdb's copy has only in-frame clones and leaves some out. D and trimming were read from the DNA, whereas the V and J calls and clone size are those reported in that table. The profile shows 200,000 to 300,000 clones, 75% to 95% of them singletons.

The material sequenced was peripheral blood. The sequence derives from a young adult with COVID-19, enrolled during active disease. This rearrangement joins TRBV2 to TRBJ2-1, with TRBD2 matching 12 bases. The CDR3: CASTPWTSGANEQFF. The CDR3 DNA sequence: TGTGCCAGCACCCCCTGGACTAGCGGGGCTAATGAGCAGTTCTTC.